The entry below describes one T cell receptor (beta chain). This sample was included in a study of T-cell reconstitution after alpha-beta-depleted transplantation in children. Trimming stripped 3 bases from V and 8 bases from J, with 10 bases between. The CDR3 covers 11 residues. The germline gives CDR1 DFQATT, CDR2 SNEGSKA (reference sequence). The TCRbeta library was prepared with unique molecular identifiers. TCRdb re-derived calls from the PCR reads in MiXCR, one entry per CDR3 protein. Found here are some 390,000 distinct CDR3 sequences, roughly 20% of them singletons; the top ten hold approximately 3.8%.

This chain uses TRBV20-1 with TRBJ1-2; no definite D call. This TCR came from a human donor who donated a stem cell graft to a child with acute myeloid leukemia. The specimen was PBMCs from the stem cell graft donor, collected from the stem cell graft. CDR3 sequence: CSARRVGGYTF. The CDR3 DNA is TGCAGTGCTAGGCGGGTAGGAGGCTACACCTTC.